These T cell receptor beta chains were read from a single sample in a study of human T cells and chemical hapten exposure. Each CDR3 protein gets one entry after TCRdb re-called the RACE reads with MiXCR. This sample has 90,000 or so distinct CDR3 sequences; 8.5% occur once, and the top ten carry 2% to 3%. Material: whole blood, obtained in connection with sensitization to the hapten diphenylcyclopropenone (DPC). These receptor sequences come from a man aged 40-50 years with alopecia areata. Some clones in this sample may be carry-over from other donors' samples. The CDR3 runs from the conserved cysteine through the conserved F or W. The order of the fields is J gene, V gene, D gene, clone size, CDR3 protein, CDR3 DNA. A D gene is named only where the DNA matches it firmly. The listing skips clone size in some rows; elsewhere it reads once, few, many or a size class.

TRBJ2-3,TRBV6-1,TRBD2,many,CASSDNGVAGSTDTQYF,TGTGCCAGCAGTGATAATGGGGTAGCGGGAAGCACAGATACGCAGTATTTT
TRBJ2-7,TRBV3-1,-,-,CASSQGSYEQYF,TGTGCCAGCAGCCAGGGGTCCTACGAGCAGTACTTC
TRBJ2-2,TRBV29-1,-,few,CSVGNNGGAGTGELFF,TGCAGCGTTGGGAATAATGGGGGGGCCGGCACCGGGGAGCTGTTTTTT
TRBJ2-7,TRBV15,TRBD2,many,CATTWAGREALPPYEQYF,TGTGCCACCACGTGGGCCGGGCGGGAGGCCCTTCCACCTTACGAGCAGTACTTC
TRBJ2-6,TRBV28,-,few,CASSSVLTSGANVLTF,TGTGCCAGCAGTTCCGTACTAACCTCTGGGGCCAACGTCCTGACTTTC
TRBJ2-1,TRBV5-1,TRBD1,many,CASSSQGDEQFF,TGCGCCAGCAGCTCGCAGGGGGATGAGCAGTTCTTC
TRBJ2-1,TRBV6-2/TRBV6-3,TRBD1,-,CASTRITGDNEQFF,TGTGCCAGCACCAGAATTACAGGGGATAATGAGCAGTTCTTC
TRBJ2-5,TRBV15,-,few,CATSRESRETQYF,TGTGCCACCAGCAGAGAGTCGCGAGAGACCCAGTACTTC
TRBJ1-2,TRBV20-1,-,few,CSASSESYGYTF,TGCAGTGCTAGTTCAGAAAGCTATGGCTACACCTTC
TRBJ1-3,TRBV6-6,-,many,CASTKGGGASGNTIYF,TGTGCCAGCACTAAGGGAGGGGGTGCCTCTGGAAACACCATATATTTT
TRBJ2-5,TRBV18,-,once,CASSPPVAQETQYF,TGTGCCAGCTCACCACCGGTGGCCCAAGAGACCCAGTACTTC
TRBJ1-1,TRBV5-4,TRBD1,many,CASSITGTGATEAFF,TGTGCCAGCAGCATTACCGGGACAGGGGCTACTGAAGCTTTCTTT
TRBJ2-3,TRBV20-1,TRBD1,-,CSAPPRLGTGGGDTQYF,TGCAGTGCCCCCCCCCGTCTGGGGACAGGGGGCGGGGATACGCAGTATTTT
TRBJ2-3,TRBV4-3,-,few,CASSQDLGPTINEDTQYF,TGCGCCAGCAGCCAAGATCTCGGGCCAACCATAAACGAGGATACGCAGTATTTT
TRBJ2-3,TRBV3-1,TRBD2,many,CASSPLAGVADTQYF,TGTGCCAGCAGCCCTTTAGCGGGAGTGGCAGATACGCAGTATTTT
TRBJ2-1,TRBV6-2/TRBV6-3,TRBD2,many,CASQIAGGHNEQFF,TGTGCCAGCCAGATAGCGGGGGGTCACAATGAGCAGTTCTTC
TRBJ2-3,TRBV7-9,-,many,CASSFPHTDTQYF,TGTGCCAGCAGCTTCCCGCACACAGATACGCAGTATTTT
TRBJ2-5,TRBV19,TRBD1,few,CASSPLGQEETQYF,TGTGCCAGTAGTCCCCTGGGACAGGAGGAGACCCAGTACTTC